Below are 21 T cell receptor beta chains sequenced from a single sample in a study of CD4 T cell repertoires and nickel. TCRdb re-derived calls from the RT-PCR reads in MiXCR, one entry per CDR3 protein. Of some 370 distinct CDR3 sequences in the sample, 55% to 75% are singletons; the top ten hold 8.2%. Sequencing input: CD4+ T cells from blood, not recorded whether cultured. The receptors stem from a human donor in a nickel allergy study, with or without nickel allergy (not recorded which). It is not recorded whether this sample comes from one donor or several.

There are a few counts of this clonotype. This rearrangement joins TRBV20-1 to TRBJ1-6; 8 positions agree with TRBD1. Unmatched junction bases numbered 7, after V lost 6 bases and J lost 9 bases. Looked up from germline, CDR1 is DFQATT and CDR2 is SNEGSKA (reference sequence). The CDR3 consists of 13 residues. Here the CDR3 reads CSARQGPGSPLHF. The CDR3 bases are TGCAGTGCGAGACAGGGGCCGGGTTCACCCCTCCACTTT.

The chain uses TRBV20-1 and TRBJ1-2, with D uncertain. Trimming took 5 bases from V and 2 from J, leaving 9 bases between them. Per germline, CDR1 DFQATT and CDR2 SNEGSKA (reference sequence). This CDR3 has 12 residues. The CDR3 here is CSALGRNYGYTF. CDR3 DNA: TGCAGTGCTCTAGGACGGAACTATGGCTACACCTTC.

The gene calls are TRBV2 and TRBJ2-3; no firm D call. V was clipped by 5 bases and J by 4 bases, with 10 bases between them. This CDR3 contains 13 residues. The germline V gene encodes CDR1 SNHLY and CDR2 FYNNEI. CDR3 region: CASSPVIADTQYF. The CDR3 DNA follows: TGTGCCAGCAGTCCCGTGATCGCAGATACGCAGTATTTT.

The CDR3 DNA is TGCGCCAGCAGCCTGAAAGGAGAGACTGAAGCTTTCTTT. Its translation is CASSLKGETEAFF. This rearrangement joins TRBV5-1 to TRBJ1-1; D is uncertain. Germline-derived CDR1 and CDR2 are SGHRS and YFSETQ. The ends were cut back, 4 bases at V and 5 bases at J, with 12 bases in the middle. The CDR3 runs 13 residues.

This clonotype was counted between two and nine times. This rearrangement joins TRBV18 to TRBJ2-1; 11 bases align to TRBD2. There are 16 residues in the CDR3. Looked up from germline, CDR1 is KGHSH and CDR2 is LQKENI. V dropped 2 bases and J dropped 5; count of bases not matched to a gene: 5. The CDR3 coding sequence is TGTGCCAGCTCACCAATGACTAGCGGGGTTCACAATGAGCAGTTCTTC. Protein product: CASSPMTSGVHNEQFF. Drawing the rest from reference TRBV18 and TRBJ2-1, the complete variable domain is NAGVMQNPRHLVRRRGQEARLRCSPMKGHSHVYWYRQLPEEGLKFMVYLQKENIIDESGMPKERFSAEFPKEGPSILRIQQVVRGDSAAYFCASSPMTSGVHNEQFFGPGTRLTVL.

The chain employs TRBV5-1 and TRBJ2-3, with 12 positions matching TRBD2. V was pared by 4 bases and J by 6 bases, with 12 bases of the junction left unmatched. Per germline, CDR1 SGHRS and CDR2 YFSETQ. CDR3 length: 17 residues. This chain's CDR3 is CASSPTTLAGGVDTQYF. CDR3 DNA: TGCGCCAGCAGCCCCACCACCCTAGCGGGGGGGGTGGATACGCAGTATTTT.

The CDR3 bases are TGTGCCAGCAGACAGGCCGGGGGGGCCGGTCGGGAGACCCAGTACTTC. It specifies CASRQAGGAGRETQYF. The genes are TRBV14 and TRBJ2-5, with 8 bases matching TRBD2. V was pared by 6 bases and J by 5 bases, with 14 bases of the junction left unmatched. This CDR3 has 16 amino acids. CDR1 SGHDN and CDR2 FVKESK come from the germline V gene.

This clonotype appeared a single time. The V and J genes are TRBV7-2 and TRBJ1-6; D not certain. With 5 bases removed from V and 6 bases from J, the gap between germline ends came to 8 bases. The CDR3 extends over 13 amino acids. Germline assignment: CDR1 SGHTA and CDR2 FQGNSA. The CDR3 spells CASSPTFNSPLHF. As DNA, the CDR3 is TGTGCCAGCAGCCCCACGTTTAATTCACCCCTCCACTTT.

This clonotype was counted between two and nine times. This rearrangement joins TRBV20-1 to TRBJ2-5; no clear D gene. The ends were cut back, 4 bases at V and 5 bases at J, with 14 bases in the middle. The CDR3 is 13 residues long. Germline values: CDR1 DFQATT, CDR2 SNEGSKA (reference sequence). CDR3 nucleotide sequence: TGCAGTGCTAAGATGCAGGCTGGCGAGACCCAGTACTTC. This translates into CSAKMQAGETQYF.

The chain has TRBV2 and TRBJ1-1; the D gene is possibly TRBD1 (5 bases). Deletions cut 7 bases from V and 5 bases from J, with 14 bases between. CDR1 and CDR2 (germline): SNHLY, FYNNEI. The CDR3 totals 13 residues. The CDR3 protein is CASIAQVVTEAFF. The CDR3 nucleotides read TGTGCCAGCATAGCACAGGTTGTGACTGAAGCTTTCTTT.

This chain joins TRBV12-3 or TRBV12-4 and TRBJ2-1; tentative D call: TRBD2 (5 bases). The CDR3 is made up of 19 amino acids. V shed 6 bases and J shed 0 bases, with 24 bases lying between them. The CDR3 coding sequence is TGTGCCAGCAGCAGGCCTCGGCGGCCGGGGTTGGACTCCTACAATGAGCAGTTCTTC. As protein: CASSRPRRPGLDSYNEQFF.

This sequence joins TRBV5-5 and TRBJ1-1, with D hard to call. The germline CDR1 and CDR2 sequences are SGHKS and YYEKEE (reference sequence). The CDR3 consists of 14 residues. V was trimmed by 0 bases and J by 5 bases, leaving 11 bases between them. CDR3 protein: CASSLAAGQTEAFF. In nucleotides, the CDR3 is TGTGCCAGCAGCTTGGCGGCCGGCCAGACTGAAGCTTTCTTT. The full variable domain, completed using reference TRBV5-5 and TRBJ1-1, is DAGVTQSPTHLIKTRGQQVTLRCSPISGHKSVSWYQQVLGQGPQFIFQYYEKEERGRGNFPDRFSARQFPNYSSELNVNALLLGDSALYLCASSLAAGQTEAFFGQGTRLTVV.

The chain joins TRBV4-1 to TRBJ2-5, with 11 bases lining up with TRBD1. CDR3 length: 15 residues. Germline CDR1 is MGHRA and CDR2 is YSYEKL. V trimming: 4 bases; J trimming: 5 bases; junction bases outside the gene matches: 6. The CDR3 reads CASSPRTGGLETQYF. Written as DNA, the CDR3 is TGCGCCAGCAGCCCCCGGACAGGGGGCTTGGAGACCCAGTACTTC.

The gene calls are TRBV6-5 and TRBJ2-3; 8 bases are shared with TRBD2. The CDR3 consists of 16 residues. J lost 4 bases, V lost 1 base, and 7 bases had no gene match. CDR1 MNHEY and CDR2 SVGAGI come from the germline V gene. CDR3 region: CASSYFPGGPPDTQYF. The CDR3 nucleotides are TGTGCCAGCAGTTACTTTCCGGGGGGGCCCCCAGATACGCAGTATTTT.

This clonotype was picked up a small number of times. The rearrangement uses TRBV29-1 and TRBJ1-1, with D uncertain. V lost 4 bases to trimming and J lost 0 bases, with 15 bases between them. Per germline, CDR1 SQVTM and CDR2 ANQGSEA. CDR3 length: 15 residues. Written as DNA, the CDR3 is TGCAGCGTTGTAGGTCAAGGCCGACTGAACACTGAAGCTTTCTTT. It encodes CSVVGQGRLNTEAFF. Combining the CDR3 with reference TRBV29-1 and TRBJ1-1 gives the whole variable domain SAVISQKPSRDICQRGTSLTIQCQVDSQVTMMFWYRQQPGQSLTLIATANQGSEATYESGFVIDKFPISRPNLTFSTLTVSNMSPEDSSIYLCSVVGQGRLNTEAFFGQGTRLTVV.

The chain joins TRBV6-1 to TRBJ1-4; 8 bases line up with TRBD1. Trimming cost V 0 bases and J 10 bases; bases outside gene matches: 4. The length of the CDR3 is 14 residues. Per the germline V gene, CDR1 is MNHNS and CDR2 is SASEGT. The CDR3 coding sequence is TGTGCCAGCAGTGAAGCGGGACAGGAGAGAAAACTGTTTTTT. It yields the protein CASSEAGQERKLFF.

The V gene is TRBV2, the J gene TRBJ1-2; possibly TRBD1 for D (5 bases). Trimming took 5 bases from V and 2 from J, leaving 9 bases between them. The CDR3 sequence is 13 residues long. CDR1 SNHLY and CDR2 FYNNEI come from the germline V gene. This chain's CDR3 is CASSRDRNYGYTF. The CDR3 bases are TGTGCCAGCAGTCGGGACCGAAACTATGGCTACACCTTC.

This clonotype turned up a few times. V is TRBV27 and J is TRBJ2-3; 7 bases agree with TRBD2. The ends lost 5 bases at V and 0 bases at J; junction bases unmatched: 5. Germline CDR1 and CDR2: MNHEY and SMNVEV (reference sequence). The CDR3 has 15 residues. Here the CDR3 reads CASSAGVSSTDTQYF. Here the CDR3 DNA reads TGTGCCAGCAGTGCGGGGGTCTCTAGCACAGATACGCAGTATTTT.

In DNA, the CDR3 is TGTGCCAGCAGCTTGGTGGCAGGGCGCCAAGAGACCCAGTACTTC. This sequence encodes CASSLVAGRQETQYF. The chain recombines TRBV5-4 with TRBJ2-5; possible D gene TRBD1, 5 bases. There are 15 residues in the CDR3. V dropped 0 bases and J dropped 1 base, with 10 bases sitting between them. CDR1 and CDR2 from the germline V gene are SGHNT and YYREEE (reference sequence).

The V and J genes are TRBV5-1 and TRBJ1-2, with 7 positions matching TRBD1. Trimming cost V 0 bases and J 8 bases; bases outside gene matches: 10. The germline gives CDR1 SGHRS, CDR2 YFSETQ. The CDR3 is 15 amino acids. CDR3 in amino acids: CASSLAENRGGGYTF. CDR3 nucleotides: TGCGCCAGCAGCTTGGCCGAAAACAGGGGAGGAGGCTACACCTTC.

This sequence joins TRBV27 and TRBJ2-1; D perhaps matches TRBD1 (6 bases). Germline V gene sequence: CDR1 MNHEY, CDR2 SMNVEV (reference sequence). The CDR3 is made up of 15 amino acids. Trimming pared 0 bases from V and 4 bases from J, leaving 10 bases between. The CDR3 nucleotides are TGTGCCAGCAGTTTATCCCGGGACACTTACAATGAGCAGTTCTTC. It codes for CASSLSRDTYNEQFF.